One sample yielded the 25 T cell receptor beta chains listed below, sequenced in a study of CD8 T cells in ankylosing spondylitis (TCRdb year 2017). The method behind the library was 5' RACE. The data were produced on an Illumina HiSeq 2500. TCRdb took the public reads, trimmed them with fastp at Q25, ran MiXCR for clone calling and kept in-frame beta chains. Every entry covers one CDR3 protein and lists the most common genes and DNA from its rows. Within this sample are about 130,000 distinct CDR3 sequences, with approximately 7.3% of them counted one time only. 9.5% to 15% of the sample rests with the top ten. Sequenced sample: blood, either unsorted or a sorted T cell fraction (not recorded which). These receptors all come from a female donor with ankylosing spondylitis or in good health (not recorded which).

Note on this clonotype: One end of the junction is discordant with germline, which a read error may explain. The chain is built from TRBV27 and TRBJ2-7, with D tentatively TRBD2 (5 bases). The CDR3 length is 15 residues. Germline V gene sequence: CDR1 MNHEY, CDR2 SMNVEV (reference sequence). The CDR3 DNA reads TGCACCAGCAGTTACCTCGGGGAGTGTCCCTACGAGCAGTACTTC. As protein: CTSSYLGECPYEQYF.

This clonotype was picked up many times. The gene calls are TRBV6-2 or TRBV6-3 and TRBJ1-5; D is perhaps TRBD1 (5 bases). Germline loops: CDR1 MNHEY, CDR2 SVGEGT. This CDR3 is built from 14 residues. Trimming left V 0 bases short and J 2 bases short, with 5 bases between. This CDR3 is CASSYSGGNQPQHF. The DNA of the CDR3 is TGTGCCAGCAGTTACTCAGGGGGCAATCAGCCCCAGCATTTT.

The chain is built from TRBV5-4 and TRBJ1-2, with D hard to call. This CDR3 has 16 residues. Trimming left V 0 bases short and J 4 bases short, with 16 bases between. CDR1 SGHNT and CDR2 YYREEE come from the germline V gene (reference sequence). CDR3 nucleotide sequence: TGTGCCAGCAGCTTGGCCGTCGAGGGAGGACGCTATGGCTACACCTTC. Protein: CASSLAVEGGRYGYTF.

This clonotype has more than one count but fewer than ten. The chain links TRBV7-6 to TRBJ2-3; 9 bases fit TRBD2. In germline, CDR1 is SGHVS, CDR2 FNYEAQ. The CDR3 is made up of 16 amino acids. The ends lost 5 bases at V and 1 base at J; junction bases unmatched: 7. Written as DNA, the CDR3 is TGTGCCAGCAGCCCAAGGCAGCGGGGGGGCACAGATACGCAGTATTTT. Encoded protein: CASSPRQRGGTDTQYF.

This clonotype was recorded at least ten times. The chain recombines TRBV4-1 with TRBJ1-2; weak D call: TRBD1 (5 bases). The CDR3 sequence is 16 residues long. V was pared by 0 bases and J by 1 base, with 12 bases between. Germline CDR1 and CDR2: MGHRA and YSYEKL. CDR3 bases: TGCGCCAGCAGCCAAGATGATCCAGGGTATAACTATGGCTACACCTTC. Encoded protein: CASSQDDPGYNYGYTF.

The table lists this clonotype with many counts. The gene calls are TRBV6-6 and TRBJ2-1; 8 nucleotides agree with TRBD1. Trimming removed 5 bases from V and 7 bases from J; junction bases left unmatched: 4. Germline CDR1 is MNHNY and CDR2 is SVGAGI (reference sequence). CDR3 length: 13 residues. The CDR3 spells CASSGWTGNEQFF. The DNA for the CDR3 is TGTGCCAGCAGTGGATGGACAGGGAATGAGCAGTTCTTC.

This clonotype showed up many times. The V and J genes are TRBV12-3 or TRBV12-4 and TRBJ2-5; TRBD1 agrees at 7 bases. This CDR3 has 13 amino acids. V shed 6 bases, J shed 1 base, and the junction held 2 bases outside the gene matches. DNA of the CDR3: TGTGCCAGCAGCAGGGACAGCCAAGAGACCCAGTACTTC. Amino acids: CASSRDSQETQYF.

Ten or more counts support this clonotype. The V and J genes are TRBV7-9 and TRBJ2-4; the D gene is possibly TRBD1 (5 bases). This CDR3 is 14 amino acids long. Germline V gene data show CDR1 as SEHNR and CDR2 as FQNEAQ (reference sequence). V shed 1 base and J shed 7 bases, with 11 bases lying between them. CDR3 nucleotides: TGTGCCAGCAGCTTAGACGCAGGGAAGAACATTCAGTACTTC. Encoded protein: CASSLDAGKNIQYF.

This clonotype was counted at least ten times. J is TRBJ2-1 and V is TRBV3-1; 8 bases are shared with TRBD2. The CDR3 sequence is 13 residues long. From germline, CDR1 is LGHDT and CDR2 YNNKEL (reference sequence). The V and J ends lost 6 bases and 9 bases, in that order; junction bases with no gene match: 7. CDR3 sequence reads: CASRRAGVSEQFF. The CDR3, as DNA: TGTGCCAGCAGAAGAGCGGGGGTGAGTGAGCAGTTCTTC.

J is TRBJ2-3 and V is TRBV19; weak D call: TRBD2 (7 bases). CDR1 and CDR2 from the germline V gene are LNHDA and SQIVND (reference sequence). The CDR3 loop spans 13 amino acids. Trimming shortened V by 7 bases and J by 6 bases, and 14 bases separated the two germline ends. The CDR3 loop reads CASNSGGRDTQYF. The DNA of the CDR3 is TGTGCCAGTAATTCGGGGGGCCGGGATACGCAGTATTTT.

This clonotype was detected ten times or more. The rearrangement joins TRBV7-9 to TRBJ1-1; no reliable D call. The CDR3 extends over 14 amino acids. The ends were cut back, 1 base at V and 5 bases at J, with 11 bases in the middle. Germline loops: CDR1 SEHNR, CDR2 FQNEAQ (reference sequence). CDR3 loop: CASSLVRAGTEAFF. CDR3 in DNA: TGTGCCAGCAGCTTAGTCCGGGCGGGGACTGAAGCTTTCTTT.

At least ten counts were recorded for this clonotype. V is TRBV5-1 and J is TRBJ2-3; 8 bases agree with TRBD2. CDR1 and CDR2 from the germline V gene are SGHRS and YFSETQ. There are 17 residues in the CDR3. J was trimmed by 2 bases and V by 1 base; bases with no gene match: 9. The CDR3 loop is CASSLSRGGRITDTQYF. CDR3 nucleotide sequence: TGCGCCAGCAGCTTGTCTCGGGGGGGCAGGATCACAGATACGCAGTATTTT.

This clonotype was recorded many times. The chain combines TRBV18 with TRBJ1-1; D unresolved. Germline values: CDR1 KGHSH, CDR2 LQKENI. The CDR3 loop spans 14 amino acids. Trimming took 3 bases from V and 1 from J, leaving 9 bases between them. The CDR3 DNA follows: TGTGCCAGCTCACCGTACATTTGGAACACTGAAGCTTTCTTT. Protein sequence: CASSPYIWNTEAFF.

This clonotype appeared many times. The chain is built from TRBV5-1 and TRBJ1-1; TRBD1 is a possible D gene (5 bases). Trimming removed 0 bases from V and 11 bases from J, with 17 bases in between. Germline V gene data show CDR1 as SGHRS and CDR2 as YFSETQ. This CDR3 is 14 amino acids long. The CDR3 protein is CASSLALGDGRAFF. DNA for the CDR3: TGCGCCAGCAGCTTGGCCCTGGGGGACGGACGGGCTTTCTTT. Full variable domain (missing parts from reference TRBV5-1 and TRBJ1-1): KAGVTQTPRYLIKTRGQQVTLSCSPISGHRSVSWYQQTPGQGLQFLFEYFSETQRNKGNFPGRFSGRQFSNSRSEMNVSTLELGDSALYLCASSLALGDGRAFFGQGTRLTVV.

There are many counts of this clonotype. The chain recombines TRBV12-3 or TRBV12-4 with TRBJ1-3; D call uncertain. The CDR3 runs 13 residues. The V end was cut by 10 bases, the J end by 0 bases, with 10 bases between. CDR3 sequence: CATDTRSGNTIYF. The CDR3 DNA reads as TGTGCCACCGACACCCGCTCTGGAAACACCATATATTTT.

The chain uses TRBV14 and TRBJ2-1; no definite D call. This CDR3 has 12 amino acids. Germline V gives CDR1 SGHDN, CDR2 FVKESK. With 4 bases removed from V and 15 bases from J, the gap between germline ends came to 16 bases. This CDR3 is CASSPGRLNPFF. The CDR3 DNA reads as TGTGCCAGCAGCCCCGGACGTTTGAATCCGTTCTTC.

This clonotype has ten or more counts. The V gene is TRBV5-1, the J gene TRBJ1-6; D may be TRBD1 (6 bases). V was shortened by 4 bases and J by 10 bases, with 18 bases between the two germline ends. The germline CDR1 and CDR2 sequences are SGHRS and YFSETQ. The CDR3 contains 15 residues. Written as DNA, the CDR3 is TGCGCCAGCAGCCCCCGCTGGGGGCTCGGCTCACCCCTCCACTTT. Translated, it gives CASSPRWGLGSPLHF.

This clonotype was observed at least ten times. The chain carries TRBV20-1 and TRBJ1-1; 11 nucleotides match TRBD1. Germline V CDR1 and CDR2: DFQATT, SNEGSKA (reference sequence). This CDR3 contains 14 residues. V dropped 5 bases and J dropped 7; count of bases not matched to a gene: 9. The CDR3, as DNA: TGCAGTGCTTGGACAACTGGGACAGGGGGTGAAGCTTTCTTT. It encodes CSAWTTGTGGEAFF.

The chain carries TRBV18 and TRBJ2-1; TRBD1 matches 7 bases. In germline, CDR1 is KGHSH, CDR2 LQKENI. With 3 bases clipped from V and 3 bases from J, the junction kept 2 bases outside the gene matches. CDR3 length: 14 residues. The CDR3 bases are TGTGCCAGCTCACCTAGGGACAGCTACAATGAGCAGTTCTTC. Its protein is CASSPRDSYNEQFF.

Many counts were recorded for this clonotype. V gene TRBV20-1 combines with J gene TRBJ2-1, with 8 bases identical to TRBD1. CDR1 is DFQATT, CDR2 SNEGSKA, per germline (reference sequence). The CDR3 consists of 13 residues. CDR3 sequence (DNA): TGCAAAGTAGAGACAGGGGCCTACAATGAGCAGTTCTTC. Its translation is CKVETGAYNEQFF.

This clonotype was seen repeatedly, ten times or more. The V gene is TRBV20-1, the J gene TRBJ1-1, with D unresolved. Germline CDR1 and CDR2: DFQATT and SNEGSKA (reference sequence). Trimming removed 3 bases from V and 1 base from J, with 3 bases in between. This CDR3 region has 11 residues. The CDR3 DNA reads as TGCAGTGCTAGTACGAACACTGAAGCTTTCTTT. Its protein is CSASTNTEAFF.

Details on this clonotype: A read error may explain this, as a much larger clone is one base away. The CDR3 here is CSATPLAGRNEQLF. The CDR3 DNA sequence: TGCAGTGCTACTCCTCTAGCGGGGCGCAATGAGCAGTTGTTC. The chain is built from TRBV20-1 and TRBJ2-1; 9 bases are shared with TRBD2. CDR1 and CDR2 (germline): DFQATT, SNEGSKA (reference sequence). The CDR3 is 14 residues long.

A word on this clonotype: This may stem from a read error, because a much larger clone lies one nucleotide away. The chain combines TRBV6-2 or TRBV6-3 with TRBJ2-4; either TRBD1 or TRBD2 may fit D (5 bases each). Per the germline V gene, CDR1 is MNHEY and CDR2 is SVGEGT. CDR3 length equals 14 residues. The CDR3 DNA follows: TGTGCCAGCAGTCACCGGGACGTTCAAAACATTCATTACTTC. Encoded protein: CASSHRDVQNIHYF.

This clonotype was picked up many times. The rearrangement links TRBV28 to TRBJ1-1, with no clear D. CDR3 length: 12 residues. Germline V gene data show CDR1 as MDHEN and CDR2 as SYDVKM. Trimming cost V 2 bases and J 0 bases, with 1 base left between them. The CDR3 protein is CASSLVNTEAFF. DNA of the CDR3: TGTGCCAGCAGTTTAGTGAACACTGAAGCTTTCTTT.

In this sample, this clonotype turned up a few times. The rearrangement links TRBV7-8 to TRBJ1-1; TRBD1 might be the D (6 bases). Trimming shortened V by 5 bases and J by 8 bases, and 18 bases separated the two germline ends. This CDR3 is 14 amino acids long. CDR1 is SGHVS, CDR2 FQNEAQ, per germline. CDR3 protein: CASSRPGQGNEAFF. DNA for the CDR3: TGTGCCAGCAGCCGACCGGGACAAGGCAACGAAGCTTTCTTT.